The 4 T cell receptor beta chains presented below share a single source sample, sequenced in a study of T cell responses to AZD1222 COVID-19 vaccine. TCRdb's copy holds only in-frame clones and misses some; the assay was immunoSEQ multiplex PCR. The table has under 200,000 clones, around 94% seen once. The source material was peripheral blood, sampled on day 0 of AZD1222 vaccination. The receptor set was obtained from an adult in good health.

The CDR3 DNA sequence: TGTGCCAGCAAAGAGTGGGATTCGGCTTTCTTT. The encoded protein is CASKEWDSAFF. V and J are TRBV6-5 and TRBJ1-1; no firm D call. V shed 7 bases and J shed 11 bases, with 14 bases lying between them. This CDR3 has 11 amino acids. Germline V lookup: CDR1 MNHEY, CDR2 SVGAGI.

This CDR3 is CASSRQTGTVPTDTQYF. The CDR3 nucleotides read TGTGCCAGCAGCCGACAAACCGGGACAGTTCCCACAGATACGCAGTATTTT. This rearrangement joins TRBV14 to TRBJ2-3; TRBD1 matches 7 bases. V was pared by 4 bases and J by 2 bases, with 12 bases of the junction left unmatched. Germline-derived CDR1 and CDR2 are SGHDN and FVKESK. The CDR3 is 17 residues long.

V usage is TRBV10-3 and J usage is TRBJ2-2, with 9 nucleotides matching TRBD1. The CDR3 is made up of 14 amino acids. Germline CDR1 reads ENHRY; CDR2 reads SYGVKD. Trimming took 5 bases from V and 6 from J; bases not matched to a gene: 4. The CDR3 is CAISIQGAAGELFF. The DNA of the CDR3 is TGTGCCATCAGTATACAGGGGGCGGCCGGGGAGCTGTTTTTT.

V gene TRBV12-3 or TRBV12-4 combines with J gene TRBJ2-7, with D perhaps being TRBD1 or TRBD2 (5 bases each). CDR3 length: 13 amino acids. Trimming took off 5 bases at V and 0 bases at J, with 8 bases between the two ends. The CDR3 nucleotides read TGTGCCAGCAGTGGGGGATTCTCCTACGAGCAGTACTTC. Protein sequence: CASSGGFSYEQYF.